This T cell receptor (beta chain) was sequenced in a study of cytomegalovirus exposure and HLA in healthy donors. In regard to this clone: The antigen is not known. Here the CDR3 omits its conserved ending phenylalanine or tryptophan, so a read error is the likely source.

60 Vbeta and 13 Jbeta primers were used in PCR. Using immunoSEQ multiplex PCR, the repertoire was profiled, and TCRdb retains in-frame clones only, with some absent. Among around 180,000 clones listed, approximately 84% were seen once. Study-wide findings and caveats: For presence/absence analyses, sequencing depth was assumed to be roughly uniform across donors.

Sequences were obtained from PBMCs. The source is a girl in the first two years of life in good health and CMV-seronegative.

Here the CDR3 DNA reads TGTGCCAGCACCCGGACAGGGGGCGATACTGAAGCTTTCCTT. It encodes CASTRTGGDTEAFL. V usage is TRBV6-5 and J usage is TRBJ1-1; TRBD1 matches at 11 bases. V was clipped by 7 bases and J by 5 bases; unmatched bases: 6. The length of the CDR3 is 14 residues. Germline-derived CDR1 and CDR2 are MNHEY and SVGAGI.